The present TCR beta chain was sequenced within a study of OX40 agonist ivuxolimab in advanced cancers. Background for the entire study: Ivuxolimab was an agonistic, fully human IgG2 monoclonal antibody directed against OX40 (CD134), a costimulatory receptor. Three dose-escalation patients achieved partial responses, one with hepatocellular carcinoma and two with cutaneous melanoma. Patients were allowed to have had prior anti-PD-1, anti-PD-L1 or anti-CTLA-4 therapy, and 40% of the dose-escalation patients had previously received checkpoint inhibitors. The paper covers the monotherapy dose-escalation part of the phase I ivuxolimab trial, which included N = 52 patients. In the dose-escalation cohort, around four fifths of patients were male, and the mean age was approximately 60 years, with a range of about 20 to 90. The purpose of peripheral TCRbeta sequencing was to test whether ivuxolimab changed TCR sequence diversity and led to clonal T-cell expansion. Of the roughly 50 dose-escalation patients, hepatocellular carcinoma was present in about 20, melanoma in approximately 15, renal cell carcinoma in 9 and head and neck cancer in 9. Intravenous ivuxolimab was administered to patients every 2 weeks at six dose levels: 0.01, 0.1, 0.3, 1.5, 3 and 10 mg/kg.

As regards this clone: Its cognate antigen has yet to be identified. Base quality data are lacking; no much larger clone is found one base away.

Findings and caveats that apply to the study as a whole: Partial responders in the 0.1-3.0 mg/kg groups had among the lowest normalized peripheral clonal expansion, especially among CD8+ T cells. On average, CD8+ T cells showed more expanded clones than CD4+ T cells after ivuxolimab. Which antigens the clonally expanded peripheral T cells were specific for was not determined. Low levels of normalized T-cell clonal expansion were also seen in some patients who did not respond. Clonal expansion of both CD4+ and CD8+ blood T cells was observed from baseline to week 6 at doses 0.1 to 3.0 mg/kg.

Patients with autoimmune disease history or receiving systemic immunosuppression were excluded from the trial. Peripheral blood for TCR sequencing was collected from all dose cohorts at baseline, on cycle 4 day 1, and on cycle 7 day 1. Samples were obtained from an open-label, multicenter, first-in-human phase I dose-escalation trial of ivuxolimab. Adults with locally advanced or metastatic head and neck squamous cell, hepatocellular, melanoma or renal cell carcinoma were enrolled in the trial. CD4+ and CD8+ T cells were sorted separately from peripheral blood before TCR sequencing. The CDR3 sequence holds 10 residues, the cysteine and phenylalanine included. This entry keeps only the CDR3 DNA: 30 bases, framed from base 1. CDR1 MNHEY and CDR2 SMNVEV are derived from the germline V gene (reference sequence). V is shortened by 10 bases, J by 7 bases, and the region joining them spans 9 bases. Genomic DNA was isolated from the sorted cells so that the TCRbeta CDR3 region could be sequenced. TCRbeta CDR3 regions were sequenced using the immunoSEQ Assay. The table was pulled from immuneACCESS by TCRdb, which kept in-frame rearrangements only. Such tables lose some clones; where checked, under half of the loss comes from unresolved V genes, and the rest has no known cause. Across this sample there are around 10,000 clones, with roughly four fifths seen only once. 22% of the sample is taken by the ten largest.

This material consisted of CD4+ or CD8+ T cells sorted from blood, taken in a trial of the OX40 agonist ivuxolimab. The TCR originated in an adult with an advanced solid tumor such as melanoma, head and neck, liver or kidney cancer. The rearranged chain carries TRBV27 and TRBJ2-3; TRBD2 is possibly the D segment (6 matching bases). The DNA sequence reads TGTGCCATAGGGAGGAATACGCAGTATTTT. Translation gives CAIGRNTQYF.